Listed here is a single T cell receptor beta chain. Its antigen target is currently unknown. No base quality information exists; no much larger clone differs at one position. Trimming at the junction amounts to 1 base on V and 6 bases on J, and the germline ends lie 11 bases apart. The germline V gene gives CDR1 as MDHEN and CDR2 as SYDVKM. The CDR3, from cysteine to phenylalanine, totals 14 residues. Of all the DNA, just the CDR3 is kept, 42 bases in frame from base 1. The library was obtained by PCR. Data came from an Illumina HiSeq 2500. Unique molecular identifiers were incorporated into TCR beta cDNA libraries to reduce PCR and sequencing biases. Every 1 to 10 million input T cells yielded roughly 0.5 million cDNA molecules, meaning each molecule approximated one T cell. The patient libraries were prepared and sequenced using the same protocol as the earlier healthy control dataset. Within a given batch, samples were prepared together, multiplexed and sequenced on the same HiSeq lane. As for the original processing: MIGEC was used to process the raw barcoded reads, and molecular identifier groups with only a single read were discarded before consensus assembly and CDR3 extraction. VDJtools was used for post-analysis of the clonotype tables, and diversity was normalized by down-sampling every dataset to the size of the smallest sample. To correct batch-related cross-sample contamination, repertoire overlap clustering matched CDR3 amino acid sequences but not nucleotide sequences. TCRdb reworked the public reads: Q25 trimming with fastp, MiXCR clone assembly, productive beta chains retained. Merged by CDR3 protein, the rows form single entries marked with the most common genes and DNA. The V and J calls shown here were made by TCRdb, not taken from the authors' results. This sample holds around 710,000 distinct CDR3 sequences; just over 45% were observed only once. Roughly 5.2% of the sample goes to the ten largest clones.

This sample was taken from a study of post-analysis software for immune sequencing data (dated by TCRdb to about 2015). Concerning the study at large: The recorded disease courses included relapsing-remitting, secondary progressive and progressive-relapsing multiple sclerosis, and some patients had no subtype annotation. Patient repertoires were compared against ten to eleven previously published healthy control repertoires from donors aged about 6 to 28 years. A subset of samples was prepared in parallel using single-end sample barcoding, then pooled and co-amplified after Illumina adapter ligation. The research as a whole found: The multiple sclerosis patient group was slightly younger than the control group. Compared with controls, multiple sclerosis patients had significantly lower normalized Chao1 diversity, a finding suggesting substantial peripheral T-cell clonal expansion. Direct clustering with F measure revealed strong co-clustering of samples prepared in the same batch, which led to a batch-effect correction. Patients showed significantly higher frequencies than controls for about 5 TRBV segments, among them TRBV5-6, TRBV5-1 and TRBV20-1.

To demonstrate the VDJtools post-analysis software, TCR beta repertoires were profiled from the peripheral blood of about 14 young patients with multiple sclerosis. The multiple sclerosis patients were children and adolescents between roughly 6 and 16 years of age. The source material was blood. This sequence uses TRBV28 and TRBJ2-3; confidence is insufficient to name the D gene. This sequence originates from a girl aged 5-17 years with multiple sclerosis. The CDR3 in this case is CASSLFGPGDTQYF. The DNA sequence reads TGTGCCAGCAGTTTATTCGGCCCGGGCGATACGCAGTATTTT. Beyond the CDR3, the reference TRBV28 and TRBJ2-3 genes provide the residues; the full variable domain reads: DVKVTQSSRYLVKRTGEKVFLECVQDMDHENMFWYRQDPGLGLRLIYFSYDVKMKEKGDIPEGYSVSREKKERFSLILESASTNQTSMYLCASSLFGPGDTQYFGPGTRLTVL.